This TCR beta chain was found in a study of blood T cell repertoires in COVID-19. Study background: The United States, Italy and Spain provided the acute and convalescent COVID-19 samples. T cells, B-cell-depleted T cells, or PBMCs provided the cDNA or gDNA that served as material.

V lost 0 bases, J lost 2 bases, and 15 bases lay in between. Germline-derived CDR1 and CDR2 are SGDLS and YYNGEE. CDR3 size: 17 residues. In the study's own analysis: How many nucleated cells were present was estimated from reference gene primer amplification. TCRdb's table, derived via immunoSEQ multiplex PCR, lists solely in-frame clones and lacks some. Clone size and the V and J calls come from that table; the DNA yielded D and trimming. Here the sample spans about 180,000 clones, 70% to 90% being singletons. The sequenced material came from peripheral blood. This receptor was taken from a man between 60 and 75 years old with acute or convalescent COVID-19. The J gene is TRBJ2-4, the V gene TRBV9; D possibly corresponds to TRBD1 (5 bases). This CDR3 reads CASSVGGTDVTKNIQYF. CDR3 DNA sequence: TGTGCCAGCAGCGTAGGGGGCACGGACGTCACCAAAAACATTCAGTACTTC.